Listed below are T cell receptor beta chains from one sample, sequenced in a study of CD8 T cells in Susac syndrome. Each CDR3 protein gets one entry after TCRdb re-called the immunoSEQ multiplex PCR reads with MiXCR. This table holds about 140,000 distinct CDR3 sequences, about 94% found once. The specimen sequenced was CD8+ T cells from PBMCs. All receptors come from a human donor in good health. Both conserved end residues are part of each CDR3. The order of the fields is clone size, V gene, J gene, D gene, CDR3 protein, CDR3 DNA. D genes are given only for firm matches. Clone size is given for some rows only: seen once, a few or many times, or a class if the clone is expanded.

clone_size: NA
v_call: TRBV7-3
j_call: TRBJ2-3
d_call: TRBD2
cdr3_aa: CASSPGLARADTQYF
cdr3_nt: TGTGCCAGCAGCCCGGGACTAGCGCGCGCAGATACGCAGTATTTT

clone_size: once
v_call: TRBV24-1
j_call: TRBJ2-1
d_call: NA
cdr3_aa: CATSEASYNEQFF
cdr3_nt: TGTGCCACCAGTGAGGCCTCCTACAATGAGCAGTTCTTC

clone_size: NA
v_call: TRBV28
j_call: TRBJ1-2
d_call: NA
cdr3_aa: CASRWRWAGNYGYTF
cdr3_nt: TGTGCCAGCAGGTGGAGGTGGGCCGGTAACTATGGCTACACCTTC

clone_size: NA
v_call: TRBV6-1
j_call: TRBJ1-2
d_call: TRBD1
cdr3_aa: CASSKNRGIDFYGYTF
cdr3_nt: TGTGCCAGCAGCAAAAACAGGGGTATCGACTTCTATGGCTACACCTTC

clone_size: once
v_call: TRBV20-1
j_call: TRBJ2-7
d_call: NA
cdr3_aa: CSARGPVQIYEQYF
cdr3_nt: TGCAGTGCTAGGGGACCAGTACAGATATACGAGCAGTACTTC

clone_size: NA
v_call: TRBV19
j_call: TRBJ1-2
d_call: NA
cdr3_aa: CASRSFGYTF
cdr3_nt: TGTGCCAGTAGGAGTTTTGGCTACACCTTC

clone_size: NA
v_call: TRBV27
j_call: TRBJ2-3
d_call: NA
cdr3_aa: CASSHGTSDTQYF
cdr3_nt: TGTGCCAGCAGCCACGGGACTTCAGATACGCAGTATTTT

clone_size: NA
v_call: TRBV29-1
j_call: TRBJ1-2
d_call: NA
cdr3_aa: CSVGGAVSEGGYTF
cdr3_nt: TGCAGCGTGGGCGGTGCAGTCTCCGAGGGGGGCTACACCTTC

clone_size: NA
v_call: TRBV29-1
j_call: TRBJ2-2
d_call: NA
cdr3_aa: CSAAGPTGELFF
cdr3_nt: TGCAGCGCAGCCGGGCCCACCGGGGAGCTGTTTTTT

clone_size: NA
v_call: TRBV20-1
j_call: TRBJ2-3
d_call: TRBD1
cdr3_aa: CSASFQDRAEDTQYF
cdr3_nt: TGCAGTGCTAGCTTCCAGGACAGGGCCGAGGATACGCAGTATTTT

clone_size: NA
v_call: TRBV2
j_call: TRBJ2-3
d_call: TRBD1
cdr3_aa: CASLLPDRGTSTDTQYF
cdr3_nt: TGTGCCAGCTTACTGCCTGACAGGGGGACTAGCACAGATACGCAGTATTTT

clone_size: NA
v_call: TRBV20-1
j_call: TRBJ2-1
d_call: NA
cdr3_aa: CSARGLLTGPAYNEQFF
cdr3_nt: TGCAGTGCTAGGGGTCTTTTAACAGGTCCTGCCTACAATGAGCAGTTCTTC

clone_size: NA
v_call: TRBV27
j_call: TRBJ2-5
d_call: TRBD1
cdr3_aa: CASSPLGQGQETQYF
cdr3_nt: TGTGCCAGCAGTCCCCTTGGACAGGGGCAAGAGACCCAGTACTTC